This T cell receptor (beta chain) is drawn from a study of shared clonotypes between healthy human individuals. Study context: Used for every donor were three CD4 naive, three CD4 memory, two CD8 naive and one CD8 memory plate.

The study's findings and limits: Generally, naive subsets came out with larger estimated richness than memory subsets. Represented diversity, genetic and exposure-history alike, was limited by few donors. Between a handful of donors, naive CD4 clonotypes were shared at a level of about 5%.

The V and J ends lost 7 bases and 7 bases respectively, with 17 bases between them. CDR1 LNHDA and CDR2 SQIVND come from the germline V gene (reference sequence). This CDR3 spans 13 amino acids. Clones were sequenced by immunoSEQ multiplex PCR, and TCRdb holds only the in-frame ones, with some missing. The sample holds more than 400,000 clones, 95% to 97% seen once. Remarks on this clone: Its antigen is currently unknown.

This TCR was recovered from a woman younger than 45 in good health. The specimen sequenced was naive CD4+ T cells sorted from blood. Subset denoted: CD45RA+ positively selected. This chain joins TRBV19 and TRBJ2-7; either TRBD1 or TRBD2 may fit D (5 bases each). In nucleotides, the CDR3 is TGTGCCAGTATGGGGCCCGTCTGGGGGGAGCAGTACTTC. Residues: CASMGPVWGEQYF.